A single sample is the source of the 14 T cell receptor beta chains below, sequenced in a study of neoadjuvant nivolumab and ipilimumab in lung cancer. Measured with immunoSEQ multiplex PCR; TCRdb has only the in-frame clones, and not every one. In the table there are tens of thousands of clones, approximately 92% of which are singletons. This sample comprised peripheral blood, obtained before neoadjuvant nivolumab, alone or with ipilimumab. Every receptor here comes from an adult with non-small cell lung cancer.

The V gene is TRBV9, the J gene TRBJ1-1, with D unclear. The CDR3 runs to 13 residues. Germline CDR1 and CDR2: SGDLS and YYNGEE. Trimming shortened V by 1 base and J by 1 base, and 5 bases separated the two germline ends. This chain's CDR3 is CASSVLKNTEAFF. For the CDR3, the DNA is TGTGCCAGCAGCGTACTCAAGAACACTGAAGCTTTCTTT.

CDR3 sequence: CASAPGASGTSTDTQYF. The CDR3, as DNA: TGTGCCAGCGCACCGGGGGCTAGCGGTACGAGCACAGATACGCAGTATTTT. V usage is TRBV28 and J usage is TRBJ2-3, with D perhaps matching TRBD2 (7 bases). The ends were cut back, 8 bases at V and 0 bases at J, with 21 bases in the middle. The CDR3 has 17 amino acids. Germline CDR1 MDHEN, CDR2 SYDVKM.

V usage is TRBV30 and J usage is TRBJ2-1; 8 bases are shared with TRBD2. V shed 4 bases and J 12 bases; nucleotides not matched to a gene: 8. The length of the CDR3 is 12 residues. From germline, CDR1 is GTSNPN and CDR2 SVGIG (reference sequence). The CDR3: CAWTAGGRVQFF. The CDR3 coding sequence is TGTGCCTGGACTGCGGGAGGACGGGTGCAGTTCTTC.

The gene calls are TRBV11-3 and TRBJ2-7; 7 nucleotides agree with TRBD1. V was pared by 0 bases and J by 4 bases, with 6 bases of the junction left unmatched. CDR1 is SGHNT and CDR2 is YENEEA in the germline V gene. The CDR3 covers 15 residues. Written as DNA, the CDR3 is TGTGCCAGCAGCTTAGAAGGGGGCCTAGGGTACGAGCAGTACTTC. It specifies CASSLEGGLGYEQYF.

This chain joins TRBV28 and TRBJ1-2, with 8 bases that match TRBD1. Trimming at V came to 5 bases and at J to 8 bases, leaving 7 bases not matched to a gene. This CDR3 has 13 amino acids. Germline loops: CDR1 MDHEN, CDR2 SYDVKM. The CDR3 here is CASSGQGLKGYTF. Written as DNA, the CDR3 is TGTGCCAGCAGTGGACAGGGTTTAAAGGGCTACACCTTC.

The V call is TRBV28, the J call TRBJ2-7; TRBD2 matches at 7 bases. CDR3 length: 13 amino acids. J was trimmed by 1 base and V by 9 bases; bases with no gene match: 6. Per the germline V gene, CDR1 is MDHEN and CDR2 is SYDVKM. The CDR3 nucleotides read TGTGCCAGTGGGGCGCGGGAGTCCTACGAGCAGTACTTC. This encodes CASGARESYEQYF. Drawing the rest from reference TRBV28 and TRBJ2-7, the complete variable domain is DVKVTQSSRYLVKRTGEKVFLECVQDMDHENMFWYRQDPGLGLRLIYFSYDVKMKEKGDIPEGYSVSREKKERFSLILESASTNQTSMYLCASGARESYEQYFGPGTRLTVT.

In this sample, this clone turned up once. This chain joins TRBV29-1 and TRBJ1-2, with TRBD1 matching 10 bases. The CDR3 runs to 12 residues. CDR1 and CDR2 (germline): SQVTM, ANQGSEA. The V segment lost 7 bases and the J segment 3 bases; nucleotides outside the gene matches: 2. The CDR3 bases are TGCAGCGACGGACAGGGGGACTATGGCTACACCTTC. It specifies CSDGQGDYGYTF.

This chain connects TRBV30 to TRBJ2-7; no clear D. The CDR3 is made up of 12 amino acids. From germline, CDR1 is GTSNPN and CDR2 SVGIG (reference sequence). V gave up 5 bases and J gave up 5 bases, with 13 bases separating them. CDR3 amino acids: CAWLRSFHEQYF. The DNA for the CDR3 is TGTGCCTGGCTTCGGAGTTTCCACGAGCAGTACTTC.

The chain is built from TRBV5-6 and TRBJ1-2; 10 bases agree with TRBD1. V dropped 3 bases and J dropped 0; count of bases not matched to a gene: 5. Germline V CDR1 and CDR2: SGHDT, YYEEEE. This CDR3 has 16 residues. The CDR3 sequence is CASSWDGQGANYGYTF. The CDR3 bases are TGTGCCAGCAGCTGGGATGGACAGGGGGCTAACTATGGCTACACCTTC.

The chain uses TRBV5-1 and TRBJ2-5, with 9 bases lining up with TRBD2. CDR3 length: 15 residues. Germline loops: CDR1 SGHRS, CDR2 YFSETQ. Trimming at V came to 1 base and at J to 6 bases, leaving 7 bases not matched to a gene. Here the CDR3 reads CASSLSMREGKTQYF. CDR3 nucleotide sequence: TGCGCCAGCAGCTTGTCTATGCGGGAGGGCAAGACCCAGTACTTC.

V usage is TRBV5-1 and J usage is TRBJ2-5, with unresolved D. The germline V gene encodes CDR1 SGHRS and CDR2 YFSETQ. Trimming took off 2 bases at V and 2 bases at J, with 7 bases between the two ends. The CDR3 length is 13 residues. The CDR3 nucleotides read TGCGCCAGCAGCTTAGATTTTCAAGAGACCCAGTACTTC. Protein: CASSLDFQETQYF.

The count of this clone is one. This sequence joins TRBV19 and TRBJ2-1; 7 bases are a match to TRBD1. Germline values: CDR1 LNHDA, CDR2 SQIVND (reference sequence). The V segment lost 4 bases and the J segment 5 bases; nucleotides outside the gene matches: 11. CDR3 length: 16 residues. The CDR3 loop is CASSTTAGTDDNEQFF. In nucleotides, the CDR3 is TGTGCCAGTAGTACCACAGCCGGGACAGACGACAATGAGCAGTTCTTC.

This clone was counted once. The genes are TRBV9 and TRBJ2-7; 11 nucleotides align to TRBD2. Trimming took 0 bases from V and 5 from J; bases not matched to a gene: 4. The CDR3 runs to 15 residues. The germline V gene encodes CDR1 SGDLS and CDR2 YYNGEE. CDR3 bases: TGTGCCAGCAGCGTAGACCTAGCGGGAGGAGACGAGCAGTACTTC. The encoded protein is CASSVDLAGGDEQYF.

DNA for the CDR3: TGTGCTAGTGGTTTCATGAAAGAGACCCAGTACTTC. This sequence encodes CASGFMKETQYF. The gene calls are TRBV12-5 and TRBJ2-5; no clear D. Germline V gene data show CDR1 as LGHNT and CDR2 as FRNRAP. The V end lost 3 bases, the J end lost 3 bases, and 5 bases lay between the germline ends. The length of the CDR3 is 12 residues.